This is a list of T cell receptor beta chains from one sample in a study of CD8 T cells in Susac syndrome. TCRdb passed the immunoSEQ multiplex PCR reads through MiXCR, listing each CDR3 protein once. Of 210,000 or so distinct CDR3 sequences listed, approximately 94% are singletons. The sample consisted of CD4+ T cells from PBMCs. The receptor source for this set is a human donor with Susac syndrome. Each CDR3 is given with its conserved first and last residue. A D gene is named only where the DNA matches it firmly. The listing skips clone size in some rows; elsewhere it reads once, few, many or a size class.

TRBJ2-1 | TRBV4-2 | NA | NA | CASSQDRGGYNEQFF | TGTGCCAGCAGCCAAGACAGAGGGGGGTACAATGAGCAGTTCTTC
TRBJ2-3 | TRBV12-5 | NA | NA | CASTRRLTDTQYF | TGTGCTAGTACCAGACGTCTAACAGATACGCAGTATTTT
TRBJ2-1 | TRBV27 | NA | NA | CASSPPGTLSDEQFF | TGTGCCAGCAGTCCCCCCGGGACACTTTCCGACGAGCAGTTCTTC
TRBJ2-7 | TRBV5-1 | NA | NA | CATAKQASSYEQYF | TGCGCCACCGCGAAACAGGCGAGCTCCTACGAGCAGTACTTC
TRBJ1-2 | TRBV13 | once | TRBD1 | CASSSRGTGPNYGYTF | TGTGCCAGCAGCTCGAGAGGGACAGGTCCTAACTATGGCTACACCTTC
TRBJ2-3 | TRBV2 | NA | TRBD2 | CASSEARGLAGTTDTQYF | TGTGCCAGCAGTGAAGCCCGCGGACTAGCGGGGACCACAGATACGCAGTATTTT
TRBJ1-6 | TRBV20-1 | NA | NA | CSARRGGSDNSPLHF | TGCAGTGCTAGGAGAGGGGGTAGCGATAATTCACCCCTCCACTTT
TRBJ2-1 | TRBV11-1 | NA | TRBD2 | CASSFGTSVDNEQFF | TGTGCCAGCAGCTTCGGGACTAGCGTCGACAATGAGCAGTTCTTC
TRBJ2-7 | TRBV6-2/TRBV6-3 | NA | NA | CASRKDAGYEQYF | TGTGCCAGCAGGAAAGATGCCGGCTACGAGCAGTACTTC
TRBJ2-3 | TRBV19 | NA | TRBD1 | CASSPRTGSSTDTQYF | TGTGCCAGTAGTCCCCGGACAGGGTCGAGCACAGATACGCAGTATTTT
TRBJ1-3 | TRBV3-1 | NA | NA | CASSRGPLSGNTIYF | TGTGCCAGCAGCCGGGGACCCTTATCCGGAAACACCATATATTTT
TRBJ2-5 | TRBV5-1 | few | NA | CASSLQGGQETQYF | TGCGCCAGCAGCTTGCAGGGGGGCCAAGAGACCCAGTACTTC
TRBJ1-1 | TRBV6-1 | NA | NA | CACGAYMNTEAFF | TGTGCCTGCGGGGCGTACATGAACACTGAAGCTTTCTTT
TRBJ2-7 | TRBV12-3/TRBV12-4 | NA | TRBD1 | CASSPDGTVTYEQYF | TGTGCCAGCAGTCCCGACGGGACAGTTACCTACGAGCAGTACTTC
TRBJ2-7 | TRBV12-3/TRBV12-4 | NA | NA | CASSLADRSEQYF | TGTGCCAGCAGTTTAGCGGACCGAAGCGAGCAGTACTTC
TRBJ1-1 | TRBV7-3 | NA | TRBD1 | CASSSGQGVTEAFF | TGTGCCAGCAGCTCGGGACAGGGGGTCACTGAAGCTTTCTTT
TRBJ2-7 | TRBV20-1 | NA | TRBD1 | CSARDSGQGLYEQYF | TGCAGTGCTAGAGACTCGGGACAGGGTCTCTACGAGCAGTACTTC
TRBJ2-2 | TRBV5-4 | NA | NA | CASSWGRGANTGELFF | TGTGCCAGCAGCTGGGGCAGGGGCGCGAACACCGGGGAGCTGTTTTTT
TRBJ1-1 | TRBV30 | NA | TRBD1 | CAWSRGQGPEAFF | TGTGCCTGGAGCAGGGGACAGGGCCCTGAAGCTTTCTTT
TRBJ1-1 | TRBV5-6 | NA | NA | CASSPRSYTEAFF | TGTGCCAGCAGCCCCAGATCTTACACTGAAGCTTTCTTT
TRBJ1-2 | TRBV20-1 | NA | NA | CSATANYGYTF | TGCAGTGCCACTGCTAACTATGGCTACACCTTC
TRBJ1-5 | TRBV30 | NA | TRBD1 | CAFDRGEDQPQHF | TGTGCCTTCGACAGGGGCGAGGATCAGCCCCAGCATTTT
TRBJ1-1 | TRBV10-3 | NA | TRBD1 | CAITRGQGDTEAFF | TGTGCCATCACCCGCGGACAGGGGGACACTGAAGCTTTCTTT
TRBJ1-6 | TRBV25-1 | once | NA | CASSESGSSYNSPLHF | TGTGCCAGCAGTGAGAGCGGGAGCTCCTATAATTCACCCCTCCACTTT
TRBJ2-5 | TRBV5-4 | NA | TRBD2 | CASSFGRGGQETQYF | TGTGCCAGCAGCTTCGGGCGCGGGGGACAAGAGACCCAGTACTTC
TRBJ2-3 | TRBV28 | NA | NA | CASNAGGGEGTDTQYF | TGTGCCAGCAACGCCGGAGGGGGAGAAGGCACAGATACGCAGTATTTT
TRBJ1-5 | TRBV20-1 | NA | NA | CSARDLAGESNQPQHF | TGCAGTGCTAGAGATCTCGCGGGTGAGAGCAATCAGCCCCAGCATTTT
TRBJ1-5 | TRBV20-1 | NA | NA | CSASWSLNQPQHF | TGCAGTGCTAGTTGGTCTCTCAATCAGCCCCAGCATTTT
TRBJ1-2 | TRBV18 | NA | NA | CASSPPEGFGYTF | TGTGCCAGCTCACCACCGGAAGGTTTTGGCTACACCTTC
TRBJ2-2 | TRBV20-1 | NA | NA | CSAHSPHRGGELFF | TGCAGTGCTCATAGTCCCCATCGAGGCGGGGAGCTGTTTTTT
TRBJ1-6 | TRBV9 | NA | NA | CASSVSESSYNSPLHF | TGTGCCAGCAGCGTCTCAGAGAGCTCCTATAATTCACCCCTCCACTTT
TRBJ2-7 | TRBV5-1 | NA | NA | CASSLEVSYEQYF | TGCGCCAGCAGCTTGGAGGTCTCCTACGAGCAGTACTTC
TRBJ1-1 | TRBV7-2 | NA | NA | CASSLAREMGEAFF | TGTGCCAGCAGCTTGGCCAGGGAGATGGGTGAAGCTTTCTTT
TRBJ2-7 | TRBV7-8 | NA | NA | CASRLDRGDLYEQYF | TGTGCCAGCAGGTTAGATAGGGGGGACCTCTACGAGCAGTACTTC
TRBJ2-7 | TRBV20-1 | once | TRBD1 | CSARLRGQGNSYEQYF | TGCAGTGCCCGTCTCCGGGGACAGGGAAACAGCTACGAGCAGTACTTC
TRBJ1-2 | TRBV6-2/TRBV6-3 | NA | NA | CASSYLNGYTF | TGTGCCAGCAGTTACCTGAATGGCTACACCTTC
TRBJ1-1 | TRBV29-1 | NA | TRBD1 | CSVSSDRGRGNTEAFF | TGCAGCGTTTCCTCCGACAGGGGCAGAGGGAACACTGAAGCTTTCTTT
TRBJ1-6 | TRBV12-3/TRBV12-4 | NA | NA | CASSFWGVERRARRGSPLHF | TGTGCCAGCAGTTTCTGGGGCGTTGAACGCAGGGCCAGAAGGGGTTCACCCCTCCACTTT
TRBJ2-3 | TRBV7-7 | NA | NA | CASSLLSGDTQYF | TGTGCTAGCAGCCTACTCAGCGGGGATACGCAGTATTTT
TRBJ1-2 | TRBV29-1 | NA | NA | CSILRTGGSYGYTF | TGCAGCATACTTCGAACGGGCGGCTCCTATGGCTACACCTTC
TRBJ2-3 | TRBV14 | NA | NA | CASSQDPEGTQYF | TGTGCCAGCAGCCAAGACCCTGAGGGTACGCAGTATTTT
TRBJ1-5 | TRBV12-3/TRBV12-4 | NA | TRBD1 | CASTLTTGGFNQPQHF | TGTGCCAGCACCCTCACGACAGGGGGATTCAATCAGCCCCAGCATTTT
TRBJ2-7 | TRBV20-1 | NA | TRBD2 | CSARTSGTYEQYF | TGCAGTGCTAGAACTAGCGGGACCTACGAGCAGTACTTC
TRBJ1-1 | TRBV25-1 | NA | TRBD1 | CASRGTVGTGSTEAFF | TGTGCCAGCAGGGGAACCGTTGGGACAGGGAGTACTGAAGCTTTCTTT
TRBJ2-1 | TRBV20-1 | NA | NA | CSARDFEQFF | TGCAGTGCTAGAGATTTCGAGCAGTTCTTC